This TCR beta chain is drawn from a study of blood T cell repertoires in COVID-19. About the research overall: The samples span acute and convalescent COVID-19 from the United States, Italy and Spain.

Original handling: Counts of nucleated cells, estimated from reference gene primer amplification, were obtained. Produced via immunoSEQ multiplex PCR; TCRdb's table is partial and in-frame only. V, J and clone size are taken as reported in that table, and D and trimming were inferred from the DNA itself. The sample lists 200,000 or so clones; over 75% were seen once. This clone showed up just once. CDR3 length: 12 amino acids. Trimming left V 3 bases short and J 6 bases short, with 11 bases between. Germline CDR1 reads GTSNPN; CDR2 reads SVGIG (reference sequence). Sequenced input: peripheral blood. The chain carries TRBV30 and TRBJ2-5, with D maybe TRBD1 (6 bases). The receptor's source is a human donor with active or convalescent COVID-19. The donor label of this sample is uncertain. CDR3 in amino acids: CAWRTGFKTQYF. The CDR3 nucleotides are TGTGCCTGGAGAACAGGGTTTAAGACCCAGTACTTC.